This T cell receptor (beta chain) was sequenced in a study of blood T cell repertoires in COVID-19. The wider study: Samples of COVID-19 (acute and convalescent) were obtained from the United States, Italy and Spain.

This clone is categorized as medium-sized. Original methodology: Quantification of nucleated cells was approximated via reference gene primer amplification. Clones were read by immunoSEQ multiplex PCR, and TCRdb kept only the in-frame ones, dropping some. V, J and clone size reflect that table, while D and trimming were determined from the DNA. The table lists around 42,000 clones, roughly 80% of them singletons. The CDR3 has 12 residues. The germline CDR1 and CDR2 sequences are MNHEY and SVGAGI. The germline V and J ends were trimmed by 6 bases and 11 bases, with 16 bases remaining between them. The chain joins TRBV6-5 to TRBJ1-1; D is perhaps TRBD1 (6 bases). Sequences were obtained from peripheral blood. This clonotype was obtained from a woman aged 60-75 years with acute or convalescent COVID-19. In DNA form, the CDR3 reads TGTGCCAGCAGCCATCAGGGGACGAACGCTTTCTTT. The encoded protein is CASSHQGTNAFF.